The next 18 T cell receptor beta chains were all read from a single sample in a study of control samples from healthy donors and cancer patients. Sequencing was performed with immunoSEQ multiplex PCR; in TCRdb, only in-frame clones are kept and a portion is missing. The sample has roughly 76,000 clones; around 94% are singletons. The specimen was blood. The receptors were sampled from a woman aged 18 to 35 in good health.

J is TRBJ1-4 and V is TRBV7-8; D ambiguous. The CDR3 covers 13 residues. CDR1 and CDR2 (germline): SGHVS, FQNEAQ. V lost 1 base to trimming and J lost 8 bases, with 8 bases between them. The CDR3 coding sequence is TGTGCCAGCAGCTTAGGGGTTTCAGAAAAACTGTTTTTT. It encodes CASSLGVSEKLFF.

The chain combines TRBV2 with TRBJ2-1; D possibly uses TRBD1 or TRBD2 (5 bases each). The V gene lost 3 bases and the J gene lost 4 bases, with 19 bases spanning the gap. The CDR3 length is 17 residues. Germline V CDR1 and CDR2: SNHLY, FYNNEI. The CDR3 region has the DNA TGTGCCAGCAGTGATGCTCGACGGGGCCTGAATTACAATGAGCAGTTCTTC. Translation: CASSDARRGLNYNEQFF.

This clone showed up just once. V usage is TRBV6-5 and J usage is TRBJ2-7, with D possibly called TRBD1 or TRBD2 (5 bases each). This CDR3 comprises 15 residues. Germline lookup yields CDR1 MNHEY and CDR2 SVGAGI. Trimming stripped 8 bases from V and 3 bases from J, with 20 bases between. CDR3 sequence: CASQGTRAGYYEQYF. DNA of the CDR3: TGTGCCAGCCAGGGAACGAGGGCAGGGTACTACGAGCAGTACTTC.

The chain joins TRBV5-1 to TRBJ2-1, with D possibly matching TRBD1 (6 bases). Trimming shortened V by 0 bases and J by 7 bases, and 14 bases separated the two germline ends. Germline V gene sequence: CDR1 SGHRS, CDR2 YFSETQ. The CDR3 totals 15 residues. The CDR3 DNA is TGCGCCAGCAGCTTGGATGGGACATTCGGAAATGAGCAGTTCTTC. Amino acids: CASSLDGTFGNEQFF.

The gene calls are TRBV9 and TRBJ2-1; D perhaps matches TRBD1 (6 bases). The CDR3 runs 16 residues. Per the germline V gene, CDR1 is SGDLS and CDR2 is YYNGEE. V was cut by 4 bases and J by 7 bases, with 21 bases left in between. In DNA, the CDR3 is TGTGCCAGCAGCCTCCTCCCCGGCGACAGGACTAATGAGCAGTTCTTC. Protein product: CASSLLPGDRTNEQFF.

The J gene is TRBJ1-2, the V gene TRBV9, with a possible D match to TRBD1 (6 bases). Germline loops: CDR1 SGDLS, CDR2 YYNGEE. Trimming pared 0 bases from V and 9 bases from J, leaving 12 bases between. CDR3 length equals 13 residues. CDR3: CASSVGGGVRYTF. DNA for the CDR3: TGTGCCAGCAGCGTAGGAGGGGGTGTGCGCTACACCTTC.

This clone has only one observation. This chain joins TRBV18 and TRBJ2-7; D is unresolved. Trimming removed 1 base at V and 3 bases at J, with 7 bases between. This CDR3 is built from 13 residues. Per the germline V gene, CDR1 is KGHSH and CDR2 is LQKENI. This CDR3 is CASSPLDGYEQYF. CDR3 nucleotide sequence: TGTGCCAGCTCACCACTTGACGGCTACGAGCAGTACTTC. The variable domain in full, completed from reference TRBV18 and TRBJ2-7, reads NAGVMQNPRHLVRRRGQEARLRCSPMKGHSHVYWYRQLPEEGLKFMVYLQKENIIDESGMPKERFSAEFPKEGPSILRIQQVVRGDSAAYFCASSPLDGYEQYFGPGTRLTVT.

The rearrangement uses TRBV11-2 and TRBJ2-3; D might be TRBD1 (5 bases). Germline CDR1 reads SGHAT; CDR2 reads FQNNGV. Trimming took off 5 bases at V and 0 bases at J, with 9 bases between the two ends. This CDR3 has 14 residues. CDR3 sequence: CASSPRQSTDTQYF. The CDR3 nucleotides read TGTGCCAGCAGCCCCCGACAGAGCACAGATACGCAGTATTTT.

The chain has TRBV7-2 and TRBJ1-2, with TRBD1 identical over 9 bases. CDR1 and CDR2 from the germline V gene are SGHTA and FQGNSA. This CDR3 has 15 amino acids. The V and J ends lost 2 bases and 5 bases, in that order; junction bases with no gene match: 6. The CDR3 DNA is TGTGCCAGCAGCTTATCATGGGACAGGGCGTATGGCTACACCTTC. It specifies CASSLSWDRAYGYTF.

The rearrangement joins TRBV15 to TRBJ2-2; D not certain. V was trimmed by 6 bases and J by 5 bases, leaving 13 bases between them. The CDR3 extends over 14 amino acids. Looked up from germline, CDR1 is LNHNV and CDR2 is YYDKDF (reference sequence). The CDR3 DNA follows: TGTGCCACCAGTTTGGTGTTAGGAACCGGGGAGCTGTTTTTT. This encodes CATSLVLGTGELFF. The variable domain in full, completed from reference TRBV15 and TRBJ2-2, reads DAMVIQNPRYQVTQFGKPVTLSCSQTLNHNVMYWYQQKSSQAPKLLFHYYDKDFNNEADTPDNFQSRRPNTSFCFLDIRSPGLGDTAMYLCATSLVLGTGELFFGEGSRLTVL.

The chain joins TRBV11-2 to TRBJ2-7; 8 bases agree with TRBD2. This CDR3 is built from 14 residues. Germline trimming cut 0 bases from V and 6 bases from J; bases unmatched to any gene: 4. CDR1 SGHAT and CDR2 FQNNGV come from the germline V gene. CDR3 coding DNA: TGTGCCAGCAGCTTAGATGGCGGGAGGCGCGAGCAGTACTTC. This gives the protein CASSLDGGRREQYF.

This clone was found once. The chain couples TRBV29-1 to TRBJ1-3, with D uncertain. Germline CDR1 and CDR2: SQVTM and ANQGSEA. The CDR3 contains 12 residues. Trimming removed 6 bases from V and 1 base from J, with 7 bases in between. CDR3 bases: TGCAGCGTCGTCCTATCTGGAAACACCATATATTTT. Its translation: CSVVLSGNTIYF. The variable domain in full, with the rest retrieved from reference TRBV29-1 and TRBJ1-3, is SAVISQKPSRDICQRGTSLTIQCQVDSQVTMMFWYRQQPGQSLTLIATANQGSEATYESGFVIDKFPISRPNLTFSTLTVSNMSPEDSSIYLCSVVLSGNTIYFGEGSWLTVV.

The CDR3 DNA is TGTGCCAGCAGCGCCAGACTAGCGGGATCCTACAATGAGCAGTTCTTC. Its protein is CASSARLAGSYNEQFF. The gene calls are TRBV11-3 and TRBJ2-1, with 11 bases aligning to TRBD2. This CDR3 region has 16 residues. After removal of 5 bases from V and 1 base from J, the junction contained 4 bases not matched to a gene. CDR1 SGHNT and CDR2 YENEEA come from the germline V gene.

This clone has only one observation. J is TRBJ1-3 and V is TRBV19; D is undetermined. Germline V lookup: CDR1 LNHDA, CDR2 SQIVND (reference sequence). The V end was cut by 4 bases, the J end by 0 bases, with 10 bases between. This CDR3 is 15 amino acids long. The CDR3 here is CASSSDRSSGNTIYF. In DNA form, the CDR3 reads TGTGCCAGTAGTAGCGATCGGAGCTCTGGAAACACCATATATTTT.

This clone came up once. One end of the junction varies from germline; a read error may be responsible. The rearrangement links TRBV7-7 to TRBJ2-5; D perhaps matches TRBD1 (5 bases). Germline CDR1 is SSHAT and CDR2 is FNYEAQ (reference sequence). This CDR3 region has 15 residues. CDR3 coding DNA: TGTGCTAGCAGCCCCCAGGGATACGGTCCAGAGACCCAGTACTTC. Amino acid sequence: CASSPQGYGPETQYF.

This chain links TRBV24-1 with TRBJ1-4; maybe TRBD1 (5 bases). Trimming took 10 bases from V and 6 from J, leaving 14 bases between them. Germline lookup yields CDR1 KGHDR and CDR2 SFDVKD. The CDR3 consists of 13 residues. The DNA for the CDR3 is TGTGCCACTTCCCGGGTAGGGGATGAAAAACTGTTTTTT. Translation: CATSRVGDEKLFF.

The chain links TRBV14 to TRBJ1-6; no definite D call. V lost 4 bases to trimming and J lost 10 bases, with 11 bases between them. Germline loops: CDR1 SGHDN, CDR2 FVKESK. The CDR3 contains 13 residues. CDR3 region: CASSLRRRSPLHF. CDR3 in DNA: TGTGCCAGCAGCCTCAGAAGGAGGTCACCCCTCCACTTT.

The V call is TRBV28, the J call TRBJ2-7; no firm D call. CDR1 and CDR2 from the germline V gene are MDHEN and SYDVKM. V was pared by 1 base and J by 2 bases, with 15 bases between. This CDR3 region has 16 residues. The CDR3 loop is CASSLSVVLPTYEQYF. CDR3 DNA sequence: TGTGCCAGCAGTTTATCTGTGGTATTGCCAACCTACGAGCAGTACTTC.